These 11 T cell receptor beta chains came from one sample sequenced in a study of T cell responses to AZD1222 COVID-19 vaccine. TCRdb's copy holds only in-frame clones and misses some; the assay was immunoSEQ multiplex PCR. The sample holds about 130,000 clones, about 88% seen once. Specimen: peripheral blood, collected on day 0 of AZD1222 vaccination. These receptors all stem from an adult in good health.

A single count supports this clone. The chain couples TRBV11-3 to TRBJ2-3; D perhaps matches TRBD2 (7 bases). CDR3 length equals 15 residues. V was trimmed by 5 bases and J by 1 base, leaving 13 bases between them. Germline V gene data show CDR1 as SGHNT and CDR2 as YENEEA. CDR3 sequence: CASSPGAGGTDTQYF. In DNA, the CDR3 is TGTGCCAGCAGCCCGGGGGCGGGGGGCACAGATACGCAGTATTTT.

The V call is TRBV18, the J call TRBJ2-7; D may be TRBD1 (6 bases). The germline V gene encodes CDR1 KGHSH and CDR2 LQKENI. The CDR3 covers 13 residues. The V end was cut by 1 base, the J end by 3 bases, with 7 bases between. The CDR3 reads CASSPLQGYEQYF. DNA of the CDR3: TGTGCCAGCTCACCACTACAGGGCTACGAGCAGTACTTC.

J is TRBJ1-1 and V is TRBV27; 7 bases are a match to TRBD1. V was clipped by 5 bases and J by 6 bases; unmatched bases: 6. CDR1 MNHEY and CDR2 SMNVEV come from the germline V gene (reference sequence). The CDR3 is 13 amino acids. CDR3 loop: CASSSLTGPEAFF. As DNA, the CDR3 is TGTGCCAGCAGTAGCCTGACAGGGCCTGAAGCTTTCTTT.

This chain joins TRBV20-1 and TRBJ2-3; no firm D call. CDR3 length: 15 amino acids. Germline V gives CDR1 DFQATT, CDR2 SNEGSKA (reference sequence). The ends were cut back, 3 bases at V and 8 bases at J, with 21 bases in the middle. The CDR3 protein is CSASPITTFLGTQYF. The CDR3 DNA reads TGCAGTGCTAGTCCAATAACTACATTTCTAGGTACGCAGTATTTT.

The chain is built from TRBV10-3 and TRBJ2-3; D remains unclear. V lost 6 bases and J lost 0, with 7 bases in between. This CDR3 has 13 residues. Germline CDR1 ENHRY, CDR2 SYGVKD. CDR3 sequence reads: CAISPPSTDTQYF. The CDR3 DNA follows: TGTGCCATCAGCCCCCCAAGCACAGATACGCAGTATTTT.

The CDR3 nucleotides are TGCGCCAGCAGCCTCGGACAGGGGATCCCCTACGAGCAGTACTTC. This gives the protein CASSLGQGIPYEQYF. The rearrangement links TRBV5-1 to TRBJ2-7, with TRBD1 matching over 9 bases. This CDR3 comprises 15 residues. J was trimmed by 2 bases and V by 4 bases; bases with no gene match: 7. Germline V gene lookup returns CDR1 SGHRS and CDR2 YFSETQ.

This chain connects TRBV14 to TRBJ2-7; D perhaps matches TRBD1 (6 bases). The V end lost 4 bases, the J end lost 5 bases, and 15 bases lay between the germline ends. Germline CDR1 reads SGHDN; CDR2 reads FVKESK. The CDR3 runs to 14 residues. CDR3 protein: CASSRVTGFHEQYF. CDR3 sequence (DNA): TGTGCCAGCAGCCGAGTAACAGGGTTCCACGAGCAGTACTTC.

The CDR3 DNA follows: TGTGCCAGCAGCCCGGGCCTAGCGGGGGCCATCTCCTACAATGAGCAGTTCTTC. Translated: CASSPGLAGAISYNEQFF. The genes are TRBV7-8 and TRBJ2-1; 10 bases are shared with TRBD2. Germline V gives CDR1 SGHVS, CDR2 FQNEAQ. V shed 5 bases, J shed 0 bases, and the junction held 10 bases outside the gene matches. This CDR3 contains 18 residues.

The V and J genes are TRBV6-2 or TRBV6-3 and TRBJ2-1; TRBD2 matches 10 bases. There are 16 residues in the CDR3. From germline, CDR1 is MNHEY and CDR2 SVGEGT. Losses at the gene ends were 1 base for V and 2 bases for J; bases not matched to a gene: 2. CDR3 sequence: CASSYYGTSAYNEQFF. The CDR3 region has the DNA TGTGCCAGCAGTTACTACGGGACTAGCGCCTACAATGAGCAGTTCTTC.

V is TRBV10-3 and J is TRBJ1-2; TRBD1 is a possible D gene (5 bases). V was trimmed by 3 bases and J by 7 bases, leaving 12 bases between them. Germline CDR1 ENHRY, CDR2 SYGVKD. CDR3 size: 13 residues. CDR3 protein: CAISEPRVGGYTF. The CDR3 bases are TGTGCCATCAGTGAACCCAGGGTTGGTGGCTACACCTTC.

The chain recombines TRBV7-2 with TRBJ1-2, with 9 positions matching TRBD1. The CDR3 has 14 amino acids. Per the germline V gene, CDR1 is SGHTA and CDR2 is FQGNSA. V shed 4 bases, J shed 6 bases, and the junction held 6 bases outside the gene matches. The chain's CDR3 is CASSSETGGNGYTF. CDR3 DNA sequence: TGTGCCAGCAGCTCAGAGACAGGGGGTAATGGCTACACCTTC.